These 8 T cell receptor beta chains were all obtained from the same sample, sequenced in a study of blood T cell repertoires in COVID-19. The table came from immunoSEQ multiplex PCR; TCRdb's copy has only in-frame clones and leaves some out. Among roughly 340,000 clones listed, 75% to 90% were seen once. The sequenced sample was peripheral blood. The receptor source for this set is a woman between 45 and 60 years old with COVID-19, enrolled during active disease.

V and J are TRBV4-3 and TRBJ2-5, with D tentatively TRBD2 (5 bases). The CDR3 covers 15 residues. The V and J ends lost 1 base and 3 bases respectively, with 12 bases between them. CDR1 LGHNA and CDR2 YSLEER come from the germline V gene. CDR3 loop: CASSQVRGAEETQYF. CDR3 coding DNA: TGCGCCAGCAGCCAAGTTCGAGGAGCGGAAGAGACCCAGTACTTC.

This rearrangement joins TRBV7-2 to TRBJ1-5, with TRBD1 matching over 9 bases. There are 14 residues in the CDR3. The germline V gene has CDR1 SGHTA and CDR2 FQGNSA. V gave up 5 bases and J gave up 4 bases; unmatched junction bases: 3. CDR3 DNA sequence: TGTGCCAGCAGCCCGGGACAGGGTAATCAGCCCCAGCATTTT. Translation: CASSPGQGNQPQHF.

The rearrangement joins TRBV7-9 to TRBJ2-5; 7 bases match TRBD1. After removal of 8 bases from V and 5 bases from J, the junction contained 11 bases not matched to a gene. The CDR3 has 14 amino acids. Germline values: CDR1 SEHNR, CDR2 FQNEAQ (reference sequence). This CDR3 is CASGMTGLGETQYF. Written as DNA, the CDR3 is TGTGCCAGCGGAATGACAGGGTTAGGTGAGACCCAGTACTTC.

The gene calls are TRBV28 and TRBJ2-7, with 7 nucleotides matching TRBD1. CDR1 and CDR2 (germline): MDHEN, SYDVKM. This CDR3 spans 14 amino acids. V lost 5 bases, J lost 0 bases, and 4 bases stayed unmatched. The CDR3 DNA sequence: TGTGCCAGCAGTCCAACAGGGGCCTCCTACGAGCAGTACTTC. The encoded protein is CASSPTGASYEQYF.

Here the CDR3 reads CASSWPGVYNEQFF. Here the CDR3 DNA reads TGCGCCAGCAGCTGGCCAGGGGTCTACAATGAGCAGTTCTTC. This rearrangement joins TRBV5-1 to TRBJ2-1; weak D call: TRBD1 (6 bases). Trimming shortened V by 3 bases and J by 3 bases, and 10 bases separated the two germline ends. Germline CDR1 and CDR2: SGHRS and YFSETQ. The CDR3 is made up of 14 amino acids. Combining the CDR3 with reference TRBV5-1 and TRBJ2-1 gives the whole variable domain KAGVTQTPRYLIKTRGQQVTLSCSPISGHRSVSWYQQTPGQGLQFLFEYFSETQRNKGNFPGRFSGRQFSNSRSEMNVSTLELGDSALYLCASSWPGVYNEQFFGPGTRLTVL.

The chain has TRBV5-8 and TRBJ1-6; 9 bases fit TRBD1. The V gene's germline CDR1 is SGHTS and CDR2 YDEGEE. CDR3 length equals 15 residues. V lost 4 bases to trimming and J lost 10 bases; unmatched junction nucleotides: 9. The chain's CDR3 is CASSRGQGVSSPLHF. CDR3 DNA: TGTGCCAGCAGCAGGGGACAGGGAGTGAGCTCACCCCTCCACTTT.

This clone has just one count. The rearrangement joins TRBV30 to TRBJ1-1; D gene unclear. CDR1 and CDR2 (germline): GTSNPN, SVGIG (reference sequence). The V end lost 5 bases, the J end lost 3 bases, and 19 bases lay between the germline ends. The CDR3 is 15 amino acids. The CDR3 spells CAWARQESLDTEAFF. As DNA, the CDR3 is TGTGCCTGGGCCCGGCAGGAATCGTTGGACACTGAAGCTTTCTTT.

This chain links TRBV2 with TRBJ2-7; 12 positions match TRBD2. This CDR3 contains 14 residues. Germline lookup yields CDR1 SNHLY and CDR2 FYNNEI. The trim removed 5 bases at V and 6 bases at J, leaving 5 bases unmatched. CDR3 residues: CASSRLAGEFEQYF. The CDR3 DNA follows: TGTGCCAGCAGTCGACTAGCGGGAGAGTTCGAGCAGTACTTC.